This T cell receptor (beta chain) was captured in a study of T cells in localized non-small cell lung cancer. The V end was cut by 3 bases, the J end by 1 base, with 21 bases between. Germline CDR1 KGHSH, CDR2 LQKENI. The CDR3 has 18 amino acids. The data were produced by immunoSEQ multiplex PCR, yet TCRdb's version contains in-frame clones alone and is incomplete. The sample records about 39,000 clones, about four fifths being singletons. As to this clone: Its specificity is not known.

Study conclusions and caveats: Heterogeneity remains possible because sequencing was limited to only one tumor region.

Material: PBMCs, obtained before any cancer treatment. This TCR was sampled from a woman aged 40-69 years with stage II squamous cell lung carcinoma. This sequence joins TRBV18 and TRBJ2-5, with TRBD1 as a possible D gene (5 bases). The DNA of the CDR3 is TGTGCCAGCTCACCGCTTGTCCCGCAAATGACAGCCCAAGAGACCCAGTACTTC. It specifies CASSPLVPQMTAQETQYF.